The 3 T cell receptor beta chains below come from one sample, sequenced in a study of spatial heterogeneity in lung cancer. Study-level results: Mutation tallies in tumors tracked expanded intratumoral alpha and beta TCR counts.

TCRdb analysed the 5' RACE reads with MiXCR anew, one entry per CDR3 protein. The table shows around 2,800 distinct CDR3 sequences, with about 8.8% occurring only once. These TCRs are of unknown antigen specificity. Documented time point: sample taken at primary tumor resection. Here the sequenced sample was lung tumor tissue, taken at surgery. The receptors shown here come from a male donor with early-stage non-small cell lung cancer.

The chain recombines TRBV5-1 with TRBJ2-1, with 7 bases matching TRBD2. From germline, CDR1 is SGHRS and CDR2 YFSETQ. There are 14 residues in the CDR3. With V trimmed by 2 bases and J by 6 bases, 5 bases remained unmatched. This CDR3 is CASSLQTSSNEQFF. For the CDR3, the DNA is TGCGCCAGCAGCTTACAGACTAGCAGCAATGAGCAGTTCTTC.

The chain recombines TRBV4-3 with TRBJ2-1; tentative D call: TRBD2 (6 bases). CDR1 and CDR2 (germline): LGHNA, YSLEER. CDR3 length: 17 residues. The V and J ends lost 1 base and 2 bases respectively, with 15 bases between them. In nucleotides, the CDR3 is TGCGCCAGCAGCCAAGGGGGCGGGGTAGAGACCTACAATGAGCAGTTCTTC. It specifies CASSQGGGVETYNEQFF.

Relative to its sample, this clonotype is medium-sized. The chain couples TRBV5-1 to TRBJ1-5, with TRBD1 identical over 8 bases. Trimming removed 0 bases from V and 3 bases from J; junction bases left unmatched: 2. The CDR3 contains 15 residues. Germline V gene lookup returns CDR1 SGHRS and CDR2 YFSETQ. CDR3 in amino acids: CASSLGTGPNQPQHF. CDR3 coding DNA: TGCGCCAGCAGCTTGGGGACAGGGCCCAATCAGCCCCAGCATTTT.